What follows describes a single TCR beta chain. Its matching antigen is unknown. Timing groups of about 4 and about 12 weeks for second doses were pooled. The sample originates from a study of T cell responses to AZD1222 COVID-19 vaccine. Study-wide points: Spike regions recognized by vaccine-associated CD4 TCRs spanned the protein, led by 160-218 and 743-854. A mostly white British donor set with more females was recruited, and clonal diversity was possibly underestimated.

Here immunoSEQ multiplex PCR was the method, and the copy in TCRdb shows in-frame clones only, minus some. The data show 54,000 or so clones, about 80% seen once. This CDR3 region has 13 residues. Germline loops: CDR1 MDHEN, CDR2 SYDVKM. V was clipped by 1 base and J by 3 bases, with 6 bases between them. The receptor's source is an adult who received the AZD1222 COVID-19 vaccine. The sequencing here drew on peripheral blood, taken 28 days after the second AZD1222 dose. The V and J genes are TRBV28 and TRBJ1-1; D call uncertain. The CDR3 region is CASSLFAYTEAFF. The CDR3 nucleotides are TGTGCCAGCAGTTTATTTGCCTACACTGAAGCTTTCTTT. The whole variable domain, filled in from reference TRBV28 and TRBJ1-1, reads DVKVTQSSRYLVKRTGEKVFLECVQDMDHENMFWYRQDPGLGLRLIYFSYDVKMKEKGDIPEGYSVSREKKERFSLILESASTNQTSMYLCASSLFAYTEAFFGQGTRLTVV.